This TCR beta chain was sequenced for a study of CD8 T cells in cerebrospinal fluid in Alzheimer's disease. The CDR3 spans 14 residues. Germline CDR1 is MNHEY and CDR2 is SVGEGT. This clonotype shows up as medium-sized (0.01 to 0.1%) by frequency. CSF cells underwent 10X single-cell V(D)J and 5' gene-expression profiling. No DNA is given; TCRdb re-called the 10x single-cell sequencing reads and lists each CDR3 protein once. The sample includes approximately 1,000 distinct CDR3 sequences. The TCR comes from a human donor in good health. This rearrangement joins TRBV6-2 or TRBV6-3 to TRBJ1-5. Specimen: cerebrospinal fluid. This CDR3 is CASSYRVGDQPQHF.